This TCR beta chain was observed in a study of T cell responses to AZD1222 COVID-19 vaccine. Whole-study results and caveats: There were mostly white British donors and more females than males, and clonal diversity was possibly underestimated. Researchers took repertoire samples only after the peak T cell response had come. AZD1222 recipients seropositive at baseline numbered only five to seven.

Some clones are missing from TCRdb's copy, which holds only in-frame ones; the method was immunoSEQ multiplex PCR. The table lists 100,000 to 150,000 clones, 90% of them singletons, with less than 9% in the top ten. This CDR3 contains 11 residues. Germline loops: CDR1 LGHNA, CDR2 YNFKEQ. Trimming removed 4 bases from V and 12 bases from J; junction bases left unmatched: 6. Comments on this clone: Its cognate antigen is unknown.

The source is an adult in good health. The starting material was peripheral blood, obtained on day 0 of AZD1222 vaccination. The genes are TRBV4-2 and TRBJ2-7; 7 nucleotides line up with TRBD2. The chain's CDR3 is CASSLGGDTYF. For the CDR3, the DNA is TGTGCCAGCAGCCTGGGGGGGGATACGTACTTC.